The T cell receptor beta chain under discussion was sequenced for a study of blood T cells in healthy people across ages. Germline lookup yields CDR1 MNHEY and CDR2 SVGEGT. This CDR3 has 15 amino acids. The V end was cut by 2 bases, the J end by 0 bases, with 10 bases between. Sample-barcoded 5' priming and a J-beta primer mix drove a second PCR of about 6 to 12 cycles. From the 5' RACE reads, TCRdb called clonotypes with MiXCR, one entry per CDR3 protein. The sample has about 400,000 distinct CDR3 sequences, roughly half seen once. Sequencing was performed on blood. This receptor was obtained from a man aged 55 to 70 in good health. The chain has TRBV6-2 or TRBV6-3 and TRBJ2-5, with D perhaps matching TRBD2 (6 bases). The CDR3 here is CASSYNGGNQETQYF. For the CDR3, the DNA is TGTGCCAGCAGTTACAATGGGGGGAACCAAGAGACCCAGTACTTC.